These 23 T cell receptor beta chains share one sample of origin, sequenced in a study of control samples from healthy donors and cancer patients. Repertoires were generated with immunoSEQ multiplex PCR, while TCRdb's copy carries only in-frame clones and drops some. The data show some 70,000 clones, under 85% seen once. Sequenced: blood. Receptors were obtained from a man in his 60s in good health.

J is TRBJ2-5 and V is TRBV2; D is perhaps TRBD2 (6 bases). The CDR3 extends over 15 amino acids. V lost 3 bases, J lost 5 bases, and 16 bases lay in between. Per the germline V gene, CDR1 is SNHLY and CDR2 is FYNNEI. For the CDR3, the DNA is TGTGCCAGCAGTGATCGGCGAGGGAGCGGGGAGACCCAGTACTTC. It specifies CASSDRRGSGETQYF.

The gene calls are TRBV28 and TRBJ2-7; no clear D gene. The V and J ends lost 4 bases and 2 bases respectively, with 15 bases between them. CDR3 length equals 15 residues. CDR1 and CDR2 (germline): MDHEN, SYDVKM. Written as DNA, the CDR3 is TGTGCCAGCAGTTCGCTTCTAGAACCTACCTACGAGCAGTACTTC. Residues: CASSSLLEPTYEQYF. The variable domain in full, completed from reference TRBV28 and TRBJ2-7, reads DVKVTQSSRYLVKRTGEKVFLECVQDMDHENMFWYRQDPGLGLRLIYFSYDVKMKEKGDIPEGYSVSREKKERFSLILESASTNQTSMYLCASSSLLEPTYEQYFGPGTRLTVT.

The chain carries TRBV2 and TRBJ2-6; weak D call: TRBD2 (6 bases). The CDR3 loop spans 19 amino acids. Trimming shortened V by 9 bases and J by 0 bases, and 24 bases separated the two germline ends. Germline V lookup: CDR1 SNHLY, CDR2 FYNNEI. The DNA for the CDR3 is TGTGCCAGAGCCCGCAGGAGGGTCGCCGGGGCCTCTGGGGCCAACGTCCTGACTTTC. It yields the protein CARARRRVAGASGANVLTF.

This clone was counted at least ten times. The V call is TRBV15, the J call TRBJ2-1; D is uncertain. V gave up 0 bases and J gave up 15 bases, with 12 bases separating them. CDR3 length: 12 amino acids. From germline, CDR1 is LNHNV and CDR2 YYDKDF (reference sequence). The CDR3 loop is CATSRDFGRMFF. CDR3 nucleotide sequence: TGTGCCACCAGCAGAGATTTCGGCCGGATGTTCTTC.

The chain is built from TRBV6-5 and TRBJ1-2; D is ambiguous. Germline V gene data show CDR1 as MNHEY and CDR2 as SVGAGI. The ends were cut back, 0 bases at V and 7 bases at J, with 12 bases in the middle. The CDR3 sequence is 14 residues long. Here the CDR3 reads CASSYSGRQAGYTF. CDR3 sequence (DNA): TGTGCCAGCAGTTACTCAGGCAGGCAGGCTGGCTACACCTTC.

The chain carries TRBV5-8 and TRBJ2-2, with D perhaps being TRBD1 or TRBD2 (5 bases each). This CDR3 spans 16 amino acids. The germline gives CDR1 SGHTS, CDR2 YDEGEE. The germline V and J ends were trimmed by 5 bases and 5 bases, with 19 bases remaining between them. DNA of the CDR3: TGTGCCAGCAGTCTTATGGGGGATTACCATACCGGGGAGCTGTTTTTT. Residues: CASSLMGDYHTGELFF. The whole variable domain, remainder taken from reference TRBV5-8 and TRBJ2-2, is EAGVTQSPTHLIKTRGQQATLRCSPISGHTSVYWYQQALGLGLQFLLWYDEGEERNRGNFPPRFSGRQFPNYSSELNVNALELEDSALYLCASSLMGDYHTGELFFGEGSRLTVL.

The chain recombines TRBV28 with TRBJ2-6; perhaps D is TRBD1 or TRBD2 (5 bases each). V was pared by 2 bases and J by 2 bases, with 7 bases between. Germline CDR1 MDHEN, CDR2 SYDVKM. The CDR3 runs to 15 residues. CDR3 loop: CASSLGGTGANVLTF. CDR3 nucleotides: TGTGCCAGCAGTTTAGGGGGAACTGGGGCCAACGTCCTGACTTTC.

The rearrangement links TRBV6-5 to TRBJ1-2; D unresolved. The V end was cut by 7 bases, the J end by 5 bases, with 14 bases between. CDR1 is MNHEY and CDR2 is SVGAGI in the germline V gene. CDR3 length: 13 residues. Here the CDR3 reads CASTGGPHYGYTF. In DNA, the CDR3 is TGTGCCAGCACAGGAGGACCCCATTATGGCTACACCTTC.

The rearrangement uses TRBV30 and TRBJ2-2, with 7 bases identical to TRBD1. With 2 bases clipped from V and 2 bases from J, the junction kept 5 bases outside the gene matches. Germline assignment: CDR1 GTSNPN and CDR2 SVGIG (reference sequence). This CDR3 comprises 15 residues. CDR3 in amino acids: CAWSPGQKNTGELFF. The CDR3 nucleotides read TGTGCCTGGAGTCCGGGACAGAAAAACACCGGGGAGCTGTTTTTT.

The rearrangement links TRBV30 to TRBJ2-3; D possibly corresponds to TRBD2 (6 bases). Germline-derived CDR1 and CDR2 are GTSNPN and SVGIG (reference sequence). This CDR3 is 15 amino acids long. Trimming removed 3 bases from V and 0 bases from J, with 13 bases in between. The CDR3 DNA follows: TGTGCCTGGAGCCCCCCGGGAGCTAGCACAGATACGCAGTATTTT. Translation gives CAWSPPGASTDTQYF.

This chain joins TRBV19 and TRBJ1-6; 10 bases fit TRBD1. The CDR3 sequence is 16 residues long. V shed 5 bases and J 5 bases; nucleotides not matched to a gene: 6. CDR1 is LNHDA and CDR2 is SQIVND in the germline V gene (reference sequence). The DNA of the CDR3 is TGTGCCAGTAGTTCGACAGGGGGCGTGAATAATTCACCCCTCCACTTT. Translated: CASSSTGGVNNSPLHF.

This clone has only a few counts. The chain carries TRBV7-6 and TRBJ1-4, with D possibly being TRBD1 (5 bases). CDR1 and CDR2 (germline): SGHVS, FNYEAQ. With 1 base removed from V and 2 bases from J, the gap between germline ends came to 11 bases. This CDR3 has 16 residues. The CDR3 spells CASSLGGGHTNEKLFF. CDR3 DNA sequence: TGTGCCAGCAGCTTAGGGGGGGGTCACACTAATGAAAAACTGTTTTTT.

The rearrangement uses TRBV6-5 and TRBJ2-3; D not resolved. The CDR3 is 13 amino acids. With 6 bases removed from V and 5 bases from J, the gap between germline ends came to 12 bases. CDR1 and CDR2 (germline): MNHEY, SVGAGI. For the CDR3, the DNA is TGTGCCAGCAGGGCTCGGATCCGAGATACGCAGTATTTT. Translated: CASRARIRDTQYF.

The V and J genes are TRBV7-2 and TRBJ2-7; TRBD2 matches 11 bases. V was pared by 3 bases and J by 2 bases, with 9 bases of the junction left unmatched. CDR1 is SGHTA and CDR2 is FQGNSA in the germline V gene. The CDR3 extends over 17 amino acids. DNA for the CDR3: TGTGCCAGCAGCTTGGGGGGAGTAGCGGGAGGGGCCTACGAGCAGTACTTC. The encoded protein is CASSLGGVAGGAYEQYF.

The chain is built from TRBV29-1 and TRBJ1-5; unclear D gene. Per the germline V gene, CDR1 is SQVTM and CDR2 is ANQGSEA. The CDR3 has 13 amino acids. V lost 4 bases and J lost 2, with 9 bases in between. For the CDR3, the DNA is TGCAGCGTTGGGTCTGGCGGCAATCAGCCCCAGCATTTT. This sequence encodes CSVGSGGNQPQHF.

V and J are TRBV9 and TRBJ2-7, with 16 bases that match TRBD2. This CDR3 has 14 residues. The V gene's germline CDR1 is SGDLS and CDR2 YYNGEE. The ends lost 3 bases at V and 7 bases at J; junction bases unmatched: 1. The CDR3 nucleotides read TGTGCCAGCAGCGCGGGACTAGCGGGAGGGGAGCAGTACTTC. Protein product: CASSAGLAGGEQYF.

This chain uses TRBV7-2 with TRBJ2-5; D tentatively reads TRBD1 or TRBD2 (5 bases each). Trimming pared 5 bases from V and 4 bases from J, leaving 17 bases between. CDR1 and CDR2 from the germline V gene are SGHTA and FQGNSA. The CDR3 is made up of 15 amino acids. This chain's CDR3 is CASSPRWGFGETQYF. Written as DNA, the CDR3 is TGTGCCAGCAGCCCCCGATGGGGGTTTGGAGAGACCCAGTACTTC.

V usage is TRBV4-1 and J usage is TRBJ2-5; TRBD1 agrees at 10 bases. The CDR3 consists of 15 residues. Germline CDR1 and CDR2: MGHRA and YSYEKL. J was trimmed by 5 bases and V by 2 bases; bases with no gene match: 5. DNA of the CDR3: TGCGCCAGCAGCCAACCGGGACAGGGGTTGGAGACCCAGTACTTC. As protein: CASSQPGQGLETQYF.

The chain carries TRBV7-8 and TRBJ1-5, with D hard to call. The germline V and J ends were trimmed by 2 bases and 2 bases, with 7 bases remaining between them. The CDR3 consists of 14 residues. Germline V gives CDR1 SGHVS, CDR2 FQNEAQ. The CDR3 loop is CASSLYQGNQPQHF. The CDR3 bases are TGTGCCAGCAGCTTATATCAGGGCAATCAGCCCCAGCATTTT. The full variable domain, its missing parts supplied by reference TRBV7-8 and TRBJ1-5, is GAGVSQSPRYKVAKRGQDVALRCDPISGHVSLFWYQQALGQGPEFLTYFQNEAQLDKSGLPSDRFFAERPEGSVSTLKIQRTQQEDSAVYLCASSLYQGNQPQHFGDGTRLSIL.

The V and J genes are TRBV28 and TRBJ2-7; D remains unclear. There are 11 residues in the CDR3. Germline V gene data show CDR1 as MDHEN and CDR2 as SYDVKM. Trimming pared 1 base from V and 6 bases from J, leaving 4 bases between. CDR3 bases: TGTGCCAGCAGTTTATCATTCGAGCAGTACTTC. This codes for CASSLSFEQYF.

This chain joins TRBV5-6 and TRBJ1-2; 7 bases map to TRBD1. CDR1 is SGHDT and CDR2 is YYEEEE in the germline V gene. CDR3 size: 16 residues. Germline trimming cut 0 bases from V and 3 bases from J; bases unmatched to any gene: 8. The CDR3 DNA is TGTGCCAGCAGCTTGGAGGGGGCGCGGATATACTATGGCTACACCTTC. This gives the protein CASSLEGARIYYGYTF.

CDR3 DNA sequence: TGTGCCAGCAGCCCAACCTCCTCCGGGGCTTTCTATGGCTACACCTTC. Translated: CASSPTSSGAFYGYTF. This chain connects TRBV3-1 (or the pseudogene TRBV3-2) to TRBJ1-2, with a possible D match to TRBD1 (5 bases). Germline loops: CDR1 LGHDT, CDR2 YNNKEL (reference sequence). This CDR3 is built from 16 residues. Trimming removed 4 bases at V and 4 bases at J, with 19 bases between.

The chain uses TRBV5-1 and TRBJ2-1; 7 positions match TRBD2. This CDR3 spans 17 amino acids. From germline, CDR1 is SGHRS and CDR2 YFSETQ. The V gene end was trimmed by 4 bases and the J gene end by 4 bases; junction bases not matched to a gene: 14. CDR3 protein: CASSVAPASGSYNEQFF. The CDR3 DNA is TGCGCCAGCAGCGTTGCGCCGGCTAGCGGTTCTTACAATGAGCAGTTCTTC. Using reference TRBV5-1 and TRBJ2-1 for the parts outside the CDR3, the full variable domain is KAGVTQTPRYLIKTRGQQVTLSCSPISGHRSVSWYQQTPGQGLQFLFEYFSETQRNKGNFPGRFSGRQFSNSRSEMNVSTLELGDSALYLCASSVAPASGSYNEQFFGPGTRLTVL.